The present T cell receptor (beta chain) was sequenced within a study of cytomegalovirus exposure and HLA in healthy donors. General study points: As was reported, the classifier diagnosed cytomegalovirus status with high specificity and sensitivity.

Notes on this clone: The antigen is unknown. One end of the junction is discordant with germline, which a read error may explain.

This CDR3 comprises 13 residues. Germline assignment: CDR1 SEHNR and CDR2 FQNEAQ (reference sequence). Sequencing used immunoSEQ multiplex PCR; TCRdb keeps in-frame clones, though not all of them. This sample has 150,000 to 200,000 clones, with around 96% found just once. Sequenced sample: PBMCs. The chain joins TRBV7-9 to TRBJ2-1; D not resolved. The clonotype originates from a woman younger than 30 in good health and CMV-seronegative. The CDR3 spells CASSPPLANEQFF. As DNA, the CDR3 is TGTGCCAGCAGCCCCCCCCTTGCGAATGAACAGTTCTTC.